A single sample gave rise to the 20 T cell receptor beta chains below, sequenced in a study of cytomegalovirus exposure and HLA in healthy donors. Researchers ran the PCR with 60 Vbeta and 13 Jbeta primers. Sequencing used immunoSEQ multiplex PCR; TCRdb keeps in-frame clones, though not all of them. The sample contains roughly 100,000 clones, 79% of which appear only once. The specimen was PBMCs. These receptors came from a man over 45 in good health and CMV-seropositive.

The count of this clone is one. The rearrangement links TRBV6-5 to TRBJ2-3, with TRBD2 matching 11 bases. Germline CDR1 MNHEY, CDR2 SVGAGI. V gave up 4 bases and J gave up 1 base; unmatched junction bases: 1. CDR3 length: 15 residues. CDR3 sequence: CASSWGLAGTDTQYF. The CDR3 nucleotides are TGTGCCAGCAGTTGGGGACTAGCGGGCACAGATACGCAGTATTTT.

The chain has TRBV27 and TRBJ1-2, with 7 positions matching TRBD1. After removal of 0 bases from V and 5 bases from J, the junction contained 3 bases not matched to a gene. Germline-derived CDR1 and CDR2 are MNHEY and SMNVEV (reference sequence). The CDR3 is made up of 14 amino acids. CDR3 sequence: CASSLSKGQYGYTF. CDR3 nucleotides: TGTGCCAGCAGTTTATCGAAGGGACAGTATGGCTACACCTTC.

The rearrangement uses TRBV9 and TRBJ1-2; D is unresolved. The length of the CDR3 is 16 residues. Per the germline V gene, CDR1 is SGDLS and CDR2 is YYNGEE. Trimming left V 4 bases short and J 8 bases short, with 24 bases between. CDR3 nucleotides: TGTGCCAGCAGCACATTCGACCGGGTGGGGAGAGGCGGCTACACCTTC. This gives the protein CASSTFDRVGRGGYTF.

In this sample, this clone turned up once. This chain uses TRBV27 with TRBJ1-6, with 8 bases identical to TRBD1. CDR1 and CDR2 from the germline V gene are MNHEY and SMNVEV (reference sequence). Trimming at V came to 7 bases and at J to 8 bases, leaving 10 bases not matched to a gene. There are 15 residues in the CDR3. CDR3 bases: TGTGCCAGCACGGCTTGGACAGGGACGGATTCACCCCTCCACTTT. It encodes CASTAWTGTDSPLHF.

The chain links TRBV18 to TRBJ1-2, with D perhaps matching TRBD1 (5 bases). Trimming pared 0 bases from V and 6 bases from J, leaving 8 bases between. The germline V gene encodes CDR1 KGHSH and CDR2 LQKENI. This CDR3 contains 13 residues. The CDR3 DNA sequence: TGTGCCAGCTCACCACCTACCAGGGATGGCTACACCTTC. The encoded protein is CASSPPTRDGYTF. Complete variable domain (other parts from reference TRBV18 and TRBJ1-2): NAGVMQNPRHLVRRRGQEARLRCSPMKGHSHVYWYRQLPEEGLKFMVYLQKENIIDESGMPKERFSAEFPKEGPSILRIQQVVRGDSAAYFCASSPPTRDGYTFGSGTRLTVV.

The rearrangement joins TRBV2 to TRBJ2-3; 7 bases map to TRBD1. Germline loops: CDR1 SNHLY, CDR2 FYNNEI. This CDR3 comprises 18 residues. Trimming at V came to 5 bases and at J to 1 base, leaving 15 bases not matched to a gene. The CDR3 nucleotides read TGTGCCAGCAGTCGACAGGGAACGAGGCTGGGGGGCACAGATACGCAGTATTTT. The encoded protein is CASSRQGTRLGGTDTQYF.

The V gene is TRBV5-1, the J gene TRBJ1-2; D is ambiguous. The CDR3 is 13 residues long. CDR1 and CDR2 from the germline V gene are SGHRS and YFSETQ. V lost 0 bases and J lost 3, with 6 bases in between. As DNA, the CDR3 is TGCGCCAGCAGCTTGGTCGGGGACTATGGCTACACCTTC. This codes for CASSLVGDYGYTF.

The table lists this clone with a count of one. The rearrangement links TRBV6-5 to TRBJ2-1; 11 nucleotides match TRBD2. In germline, CDR1 is MNHEY, CDR2 SVGAGI. J was trimmed by 2 bases and V by 6 bases; bases with no gene match: 3. The CDR3 is 15 residues long. The CDR3 nucleotides read TGTGCCAGCAGAGCGGGACTAGCGGCCTACAATGAGCAGTTCTTC. Its protein product is CASRAGLAAYNEQFF.

The chain couples TRBV6-5 to TRBJ2-7; D possibly corresponds to TRBD2 (6 bases). Germline assignment: CDR1 MNHEY and CDR2 SVGAGI. The V gene lost 2 bases and the J gene lost 6 bases, with 14 bases spanning the gap. The CDR3 runs 14 residues. CDR3 DNA sequence: TGTGCCAGCAGTTACGACGGAGGGGCCGCCGAGCAGTACTTC. Its protein is CASSYDGGAAEQYF.

This clone appeared a single time. J is TRBJ2-1 and V is TRBV19; the match to TRBD2 covers 10 bases. Germline loops: CDR1 LNHDA, CDR2 SQIVND (reference sequence). This CDR3 region has 13 residues. The chain's CDR3 is CADSGLARNEQFF. CDR3 nucleotides: TGTGCGGATTCGGGACTAGCGAGGAATGAGCAGTTCTTC.

The table lists this clone with a count of one. V is TRBV7-3 and J is TRBJ1-3; D is unclear. Germline V lookup: CDR1 SGHTA, CDR2 FQGTGA. V lost 2 bases to trimming and J lost 0 bases, with 8 bases between them. CDR3 length: 15 residues. Written as DNA, the CDR3 is TGTGCCAGCAGCTTAGCGGAGGGCTCTGGAAACACCATATATTTT. Translated: CASSLAEGSGNTIYF.

The gene calls are TRBV9 and TRBJ2-1, with TRBD2 matching 14 bases. Trimming at V came to 0 bases and at J to 7 bases, leaving 0 bases not matched to a gene. CDR3 length: 15 residues. Germline V gene data show CDR1 as SGDLS and CDR2 as YYNGEE. The CDR3 protein is CASSVGTSGRNEQFF. In DNA form, the CDR3 reads TGTGCCAGCAGCGTAGGGACTAGCGGGAGGAATGAGCAGTTCTTC. Supplemented by reference TRBV9 and TRBJ2-1, the full variable domain reads DSGVTQTPKHLITATGQRVTLRCSPRSGDLSVYWYQQSLDQGLQFLIQYYNGEERAKGNILERFSAQQFPDLHSELNLSSLELGDSALYFCASSVGTSGRNEQFFGPGTRLTVL.

This rearrangement joins TRBV11-2 to TRBJ2-5; 7 bases map to TRBD1. The J call is uncertain, as TRBJ2-7 better fits the DNA end. CDR1 is SGHAT and CDR2 is FQNNGV in the germline V gene. The CDR3 runs to 16 residues. The CDR3 DNA reads as TGTGCCAGCAGCCCCGGTAGGGGACAGTTACGATACGAGCAGTACTTC. Amino acids: CASSPGRGQLRYEQYF.

The chain is built from TRBV14 and TRBJ1-4; possibly TRBD1 for D (6 bases). The CDR3 covers 17 residues. V lost 1 base and J lost 2, with 14 bases in between. Germline V gene sequence: CDR1 SGHDN, CDR2 FVKESK. The chain's CDR3 is CASSQVRGARTNEKLFF. The CDR3 DNA reads TGTGCCAGCAGCCAAGTTCGGGGGGCGCGTACTAATGAAAAACTGTTTTTT.

V gene TRBV5-1 combines with J gene TRBJ2-5; unclear D gene. This CDR3 is built from 12 residues. V shed 4 bases and J shed 2 bases, with 6 bases lying between them. The V gene's germline CDR1 is SGHRS and CDR2 YFSETQ. This CDR3 is CASSHSQETQYF. DNA for the CDR3: TGCGCCAGCAGCCACTCACAAGAGACCCAGTACTTC.

This chain joins TRBV27 and TRBJ1-2, with D hard to call. Trimming shortened V by 0 bases and J by 1 base, and 3 bases separated the two germline ends. CDR1 is MNHEY, CDR2 SMNVEV, per germline (reference sequence). CDR3 length: 13 residues. CDR3 nucleotide sequence: TGTGCCAGCAGTTTATCTCTTAACTATGGCTACACCTTC. Translated: CASSLSLNYGYTF.

This chain links TRBV6-1 with TRBJ2-1; the D gene is possibly TRBD2 (5 bases). Germline V lookup: CDR1 MNHNS, CDR2 SASEGT. Trimming pared 0 bases from V and 9 bases from J, leaving 12 bases between. The CDR3 runs 14 residues. For the CDR3, the DNA is TGTGCCAGCAGTGAAGCGCGACTATGGGTTGAGCAGTTCTTC. This encodes CASSEARLWVEQFF.

The J gene is TRBJ2-1, the V gene TRBV6-5, with a tentative D call TRBD2 (5 bases). CDR3 size: 15 residues. V was pared by 0 bases and J by 2 bases, with 8 bases between. Looked up from germline, CDR1 is MNHEY and CDR2 is SVGAGI. The CDR3 nucleotides read TGTGCCAGCAGTTACTCTAGCGAACCCTACAATGAGCAGTTCTTC. It codes for CASSYSSEPYNEQFF.

The rearrangement links TRBV5-1 to TRBJ2-5; a possible D gene is TRBD2 (6 bases). Trimming removed 4 bases from V and 2 bases from J, with 15 bases in between. The CDR3 totals 15 residues. In germline, CDR1 is SGHRS, CDR2 YFSETQ. CDR3: CASSPRLAGQETQYF. For the CDR3, the DNA is TGCGCCAGCAGCCCCCGATTGGCGGGACAAGAGACCCAGTACTTC.

The CDR3 DNA is TGTGCCAGCAGCTTAGAGGCAGGGCGAGCTTTCTTT. Protein: CASSLEAGRAFF. The chain joins TRBV7-6 to TRBJ1-1; D might be TRBD1 (5 bases). CDR1 SGHVS and CDR2 FNYEAQ come from the germline V gene. CDR3 length: 12 amino acids. Trimming cost V 1 base and J 10 bases, with 10 bases left between them.